A selection of T cell receptor beta chains follows, all from one sample in a study of technical replicates of blood from several donors. This table comes from immunoSEQ multiplex PCR, and its TCRdb copy is limited to in-frame clones, with some not included. The repertoire holds 75,000 to 100,000 clones, with 90% to 95% as singletons. The sequencing input was T cells isolated from PBMCs. Receptors originate from a human donor in good health. The CDR3 runs from the conserved cysteine through the conserved F or W. For some rows the clone size is stated as once, few or many, or as a class when expanded; others skip it.

V gene	J gene	clone size	CDR3 protein
TRBV19	TRBJ2-7	.	CASSAGLAGSYEQYF
TRBV11-2	TRBJ1-1	.	CASSLGPVLNTEAFF
TRBV5-4	TRBJ2-3	.	CASSRGGQGTDTQYF
TRBV19	TRBJ1-4	.	CASQFTGVGEKLFF
TRBV6-5	TRBJ1-2	.	CASTNTGFGGYTF
TRBV28	TRBJ2-2	.	CASTPGTSGRGLVGELFF
TRBV10-3	TRBJ2-7	.	CAISPGEFYEQYF
TRBV19	TRBJ2-1	.	CASSMQGKNEQFF
TRBV5-1	TRBJ2-2	.	CASTRGYTGELFF
TRBV6-5	TRBJ1-4	.	CASRPGTGVGEKLFF
TRBV7-6	TRBJ1-2	.	CASSLGGRNYGYTF
TRBV15	TRBJ2-7	.	CATSRDIARDNSEQYF
TRBV30	TRBJ2-1	.	CAWSVGSGSLDEQFF
TRBV4-1	TRBJ2-7	.	CASSQQLNSYEQYF
TRBV6-5	TRBJ1-1	.	CASSYSLGLANTEAFF
TRBV9	TRBJ2-2	.	CASSVRQYTGELFF
TRBV5-1	TRBJ1-1	.	CASSLNPESLSTEAFF
TRBV19	TRBJ2-7	.	CASSIRASEVYEQYF
TRBV10-3	TRBJ2-7	.	CAISGPTGSSYEQYF
TRBV7-8	TRBJ1-1	.	CASSLATGSMNTEAFF
TRBV7-9	TRBJ1-1	once	CASSLGSAVMNTEAFF
TRBV9	TRBJ2-7	.	CASSVARSGRTEQYF
TRBV19	TRBJ1-2	.	CASSPQTENYGYTF
TRBV7-3	TRBJ2-2	.	CASSLMDRENTGELFF
TRBV7-8	TRBJ2-5	.	CASSSLLGQTQYF
TRBV6-1	TRBJ1-2	.	CASSPGTGTGYTF
TRBV28	TRBJ1-5	.	CASRRQGRSQPQHF
TRBV5-1	TRBJ1-1	.	CASSAGQGSGNTEAFF
TRBV2	TRBJ1-1	.	CASSVGRGMRTEAFF
TRBV18	TRBJ1-1	.	CASSPSEGFITEAFF
TRBV6-1	TRBJ2-2	.	CASSGVGSGYTGELFF
TRBV10-1	TRBJ2-7	.	CASSSGTSVYEQYF
TRBV29-1	TRBJ2-1	.	CSVEGDREQFF
TRBV7-9	TRBJ1-2	.	CASSPPRGSVIYGYTF
TRBV10-2	TRBJ1-5	few	CASSRQGDNQPQHF
TRBV29-1	TRBJ1-1	.	CSVEAPSEGRTEAFF
TRBV27	TRBJ2-7	.	CASSRPGVHDEQYF
TRBV11-3	TRBJ2-7	.	CASSLGRDEQYF
TRBV19	TRBJ1-5	.	CASSSRGQSNQPQHF
TRBV6-5	TRBJ1-2	.	CASSYMSGYGYTF
TRBV6-1	TRBJ2-1	.	CAMGGDYNEQFF